The 20 T cell receptor beta chains reported below all come from one sample, sequenced in a study of cytomegalovirus exposure and HLA in healthy donors. Assay used: immunoSEQ multiplex PCR; TCRdb lists only in-frame clones, some missing. There are some 68,000 clones in the sample; about 96% occur only once, and around 2.2% lies in the top ten. What was sequenced was PBMCs. The receptors stem from a man aged 18 to 30 in good health and CMV-seronegative.

This clone appeared a single time. The chain combines TRBV2 with TRBJ1-2, with 7 positions matching TRBD1. The germline V gene encodes CDR1 SNHLY and CDR2 FYNNEI. There are 12 residues in the CDR3. V lost 4 bases, J lost 8 bases, and 4 bases stayed unmatched. The CDR3 here is CASSGRGGGYTF. The CDR3 DNA reads as TGTGCCAGCAGTGGACGAGGGGGCGGCTACACCTTC.

The rearrangement uses TRBV18 and TRBJ2-1; the match to TRBD2 covers 10 bases. The CDR3 covers 15 residues. The trim removed 4 bases at V and 5 bases at J, leaving 5 bases unmatched. Germline V gene data show CDR1 as KGHSH and CDR2 as LQKENI. CDR3 in amino acids: CASSLTSGVDNEQFF. The CDR3 region has the DNA TGTGCCAGCTCACTTACTAGCGGGGTAGACAATGAGCAGTTCTTC.

V usage is TRBV29-1 and J usage is TRBJ1-1; a possible D gene is TRBD1 (5 bases). Germline CDR1 and CDR2: SQVTM and ANQGSEA. V lost 0 bases and J 11 bases, leaving 13 bases between the germline ends. The CDR3 sequence is 12 residues long. The CDR3, as DNA: TGCAGCGTTGAAGAGGGGCCCGGGCGGGCTTTCTTT. This encodes CSVEEGPGRAFF. Based on the CDR3 plus reference TRBV29-1 and TRBJ1-1, the full variable domain is SAVISQKPSRDICQRGTSLTIQCQVDSQVTMMFWYRQQPGQSLTLIATANQGSEATYESGFVIDKFPISRPNLTFSTLTVSNMSPEDSSIYLCSVEEGPGRAFFGQGTRLTVV.

The chain is built from TRBV18 and TRBJ1-1; 7 bases align to TRBD1. CDR1 is KGHSH, CDR2 LQKENI, per germline. The CDR3 contains 13 residues. V shed 6 bases and J 7 bases; nucleotides not matched to a gene: 8. CDR3 nucleotides: TGTGCCAGCTCCCTCGACAGGGAAGGTGAAGCTTTCTTT. Amino acid sequence: CASSLDREGEAFF.

This sequence joins TRBV2 and TRBJ1-1, with D unresolved. Trimming removed 6 bases at V and 4 bases at J, with 18 bases between. Germline-derived CDR1 and CDR2 are SNHLY and FYNNEI. The CDR3 has 15 amino acids. The CDR3 is CASRASRGEATEAFF. Here the CDR3 DNA reads TGTGCCAGCAGGGCCAGTCGCGGGGAAGCCACTGAAGCTTTCTTT.

V is TRBV16 and J is TRBJ1-3; unclear D gene. The CDR3 covers 16 residues. V gave up 4 bases and J gave up 0 bases, with 13 bases separating them. Germline CDR1 is KGHSY and CDR2 is FQNENV. CDR3 loop: CASSLIAGGSGNTIYF. CDR3 DNA: TGTGCCAGCAGCCTTATCGCGGGAGGCTCTGGAAACACCATATATTTT. Full variable domain (missing parts from reference TRBV16 and TRBJ1-3): GEEVAQTPKHLVRGEGQKAKLYCAPIKGHSYVFWYQQVLKNEFKFLISFQNENVFDETGMPKERFSAKCLPNSPCSLEIQATKLEDSAVYFCASSLIAGGSGNTIYFGEGSWLTVV.

The gene calls are TRBV19 and TRBJ1-1; TRBD1 matches at 7 bases. This CDR3 is built from 14 residues. The J segment lost 9 bases and the V segment lost 1 base, leaving 8 bases of the junction unmatched. Looked up from germline, CDR1 is LNHDA and CDR2 is SQIVND (reference sequence). The DNA for the CDR3 is TGTGCCAGTAGTATAGGACAGGGAACGCTCCAAGCTTTCTTT. Encoded protein: CASSIGQGTLQAFF.

This clone was counted a single time. V and J are TRBV6-5 and TRBJ1-1, with D hard to call. The CDR3 loop spans 12 amino acids. CDR1 MNHEY and CDR2 SVGAGI come from the germline V gene. Trimming took off 6 bases at V and 5 bases at J, with 10 bases between the two ends. CDR3 sequence reads: CASRKETTEAFF. Written as DNA, the CDR3 is TGTGCCAGCAGAAAGGAGACTACTGAAGCTTTCTTT.

This clone was observed once. The V and J genes are TRBV7-9 and TRBJ2-7; 8 bases map to TRBD1. This CDR3 is 15 amino acids long. The V segment lost 4 bases and the J segment 4 bases; nucleotides outside the gene matches: 9. Germline V lookup: CDR1 SEHNR, CDR2 FQNEAQ (reference sequence). CDR3 amino acids: CASSSIRDRSYEQYF. The CDR3 nucleotides read TGTGCCAGCAGCTCGATCCGGGACAGGTCTTACGAGCAGTACTTC. Using reference TRBV7-9 and TRBJ2-7 for the parts outside the CDR3, the full variable domain is DTGVSQNPRHKITKRGQNVTFRCDPISEHNRLYWYRQTLGQGPEFLTYFQNEAQLEKSRLLSDRFSAERPKGSFSTLEIQRTEQGDSAMYLCASSSIRDRSYEQYFGPGTRLTVT.

This rearrangement joins TRBV9 to TRBJ1-2; 7 bases fit TRBD1. Trimming took 6 bases from V and 4 from J; bases not matched to a gene: 12. CDR3 size: 15 residues. Germline V CDR1 and CDR2: SGDLS, YYNGEE. The CDR3 DNA sequence: TGTGCCAGCAACTTGAACAGGGGTAAATTCTATGGCTACACCTTC. Translated: CASNLNRGKFYGYTF.

The chain carries TRBV28 and TRBJ1-5; D possibly corresponds to TRBD1 (5 bases). Between the trimmed V and J ends, which lost 6 bases and 1 base, there was a span of 13 bases. The CDR3 length is 15 residues. Germline V lookup: CDR1 MDHEN, CDR2 SYDVKM. The CDR3 reads CASSTGGLSNQPQHF. The CDR3 DNA follows: TGTGCCAGCAGCACCGGGGGTCTGAGCAATCAGCCCCAGCATTTT.

The chain employs TRBV28 and TRBJ1-2; a weak D match, TRBD1 (6 bases). The CDR3 contains 15 residues. Trimming pared 4 bases from V and 6 bases from J, leaving 18 bases between. CDR1 is MDHEN and CDR2 is SYDVKM in the germline V gene. The CDR3 sequence: CASSSPTGTFNGYTF. The CDR3 nucleotides read TGTGCCAGCAGTTCCCCGACAGGAACTTTTAATGGCTACACCTTC.

The chain links TRBV5-4 to TRBJ2-7, with a weak D call TRBD2 (5 bases). Trimming pared 0 bases from V and 0 bases from J, leaving 10 bases between. The CDR3 totals 15 residues. Per germline, CDR1 SGHNT and CDR2 YYREEE (reference sequence). The CDR3 bases are TGTGCCAGCAGCTTGGCGTCGGGAACCTCCTACGAGCAGTACTTC. Translated: CASSLASGTSYEQYF.

The V call is TRBV6-1, the J call TRBJ1-2; tentatively, D is TRBD1 (5 bases). Germline V CDR1 and CDR2: MNHNS, SASEGT. Trimming shortened V by 3 bases and J by 5 bases, and 16 bases separated the two germline ends. This CDR3 has 15 residues. CDR3 bases: TGTGCCAGCAGTGACCCCGGGGGACTTGGGTATGGCTACACCTTC. Protein: CASSDPGGLGYGYTF.

V gene TRBV19 combines with J gene TRBJ2-7; 10 positions match TRBD1. Germline CDR1 LNHDA, CDR2 SQIVND (reference sequence). This CDR3 contains 15 residues. J lost 2 bases, V lost 4 bases, and 5 bases had no gene match. This CDR3 is CASSRPGQGTYEQYF. DNA of the CDR3: TGTGCCAGTAGTAGACCGGGACAGGGGACCTACGAGCAGTACTTC.

The rearrangement joins TRBV6-1 to TRBJ2-3; 9 bases line up with TRBD1. CDR1 is MNHNS and CDR2 is SASEGT in the germline V gene. The CDR3 is 16 amino acids. Germline trimming cut 6 bases from V and 5 bases from J; bases unmatched to any gene: 12. The CDR3 DNA follows: TGTGCCAGCAGGGAACCGACAGGGGGGTTAGGAGATACGCAGTATTTT. Translation: CASREPTGGLGDTQYF.

This chain joins TRBV2 and TRBJ2-4, with no clear D. Per the germline V gene, CDR1 is SNHLY and CDR2 is FYNNEI. There are 16 residues in the CDR3. V shed 3 bases and J shed 0 bases, with 12 bases lying between them. For the CDR3, the DNA is TGTGCCAGCAGTGATTCGTTGACAATAGCCAAAAACATTCAGTACTTC. As protein: CASSDSLTIAKNIQYF. The full variable domain, its missing parts supplied by reference TRBV2 and TRBJ2-4, is EPEVTQTPSHQVTQMGQEVILRCVPISNHLYFYWYRQILGQKVEFLVSFYNNEISEKSEIFDDQFSVERPDGSNFTLKIRSTKLEDSAMYFCASSDSLTIAKNIQYFGAGTRLSVL.

The rearrangement links TRBV5-5 to TRBJ1-1, with D perhaps TRBD1 (6 bases). CDR3 length: 13 amino acids. Trimming cost V 2 bases and J 12 bases, with 17 bases left between them. The germline V gene has CDR1 SGHKS and CDR2 YYEKEE (reference sequence). The CDR3 sequence: CASSFREGWGPFF. The CDR3 nucleotides are TGTGCCAGCAGCTTCCGAGAAGGGTGGGGGCCTTTCTTT.

The gene calls are TRBV10-1 and TRBJ2-1; D is perhaps TRBD1 (5 bases). Germline V gene data show CDR1 as WNHNN and CDR2 as SYGVQD (reference sequence). Trimming cost V 2 bases and J 8 bases, with 13 bases left between them. CDR3 size: 14 residues. CDR3 loop: CASSEGRERDEQFF. DNA of the CDR3: TGCGCCAGCAGTGAGGGCAGGGAAAGGGATGAGCAGTTCTTC.

The gene calls are TRBV28 and TRBJ1-2; tentatively, D is TRBD1 (6 bases). V dropped 5 bases and J dropped 2 bases, with 6 bases sitting between them. Germline lookup yields CDR1 MDHEN and CDR2 SYDVKM. The CDR3 consists of 12 residues. The CDR3 bases are TGTGCCAGCAGTGACAGGAACTATGGCTACACCTTC. Its protein is CASSDRNYGYTF.